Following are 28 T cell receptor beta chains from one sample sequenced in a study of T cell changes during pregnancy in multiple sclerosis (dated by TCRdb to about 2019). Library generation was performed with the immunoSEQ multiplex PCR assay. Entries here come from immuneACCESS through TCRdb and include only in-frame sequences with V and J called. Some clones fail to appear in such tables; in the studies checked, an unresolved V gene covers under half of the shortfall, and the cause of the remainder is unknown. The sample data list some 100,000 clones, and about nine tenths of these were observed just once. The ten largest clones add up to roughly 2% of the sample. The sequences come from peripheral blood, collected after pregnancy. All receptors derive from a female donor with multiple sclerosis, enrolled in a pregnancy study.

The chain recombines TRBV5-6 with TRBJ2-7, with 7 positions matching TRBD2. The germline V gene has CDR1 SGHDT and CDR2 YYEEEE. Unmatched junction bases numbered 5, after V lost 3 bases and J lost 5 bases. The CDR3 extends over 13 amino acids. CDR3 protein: CASSWQLANEQYF. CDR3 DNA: TGTGCCAGCAGCTGGCAACTAGCGAACGAGCAGTACTTC.

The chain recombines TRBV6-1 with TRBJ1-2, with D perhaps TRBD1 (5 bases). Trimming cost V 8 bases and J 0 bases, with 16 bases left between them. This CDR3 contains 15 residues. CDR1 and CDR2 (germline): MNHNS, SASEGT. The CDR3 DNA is TGTGCCAGCGCAAGGGGAAAAGGGTCTAACTATGGCTACACCTTC. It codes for CASARGKGSNYGYTF.

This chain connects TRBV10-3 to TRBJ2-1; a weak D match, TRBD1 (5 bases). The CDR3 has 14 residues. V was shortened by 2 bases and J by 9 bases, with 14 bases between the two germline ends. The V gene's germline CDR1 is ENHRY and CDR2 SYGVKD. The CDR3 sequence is CAISEGAALLEQFF. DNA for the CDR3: TGTGCCATCAGTGAGGGGGCCGCCCTCCTTGAGCAGTTCTTC.

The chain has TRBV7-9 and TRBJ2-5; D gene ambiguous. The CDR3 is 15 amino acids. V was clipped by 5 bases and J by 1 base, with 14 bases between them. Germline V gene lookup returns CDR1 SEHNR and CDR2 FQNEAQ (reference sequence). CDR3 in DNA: TGTGCCAGCAGCAATTTGTGGTCAGGCCAAGAGACCCAGTACTTC. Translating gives CASSNLWSGQETQYF.

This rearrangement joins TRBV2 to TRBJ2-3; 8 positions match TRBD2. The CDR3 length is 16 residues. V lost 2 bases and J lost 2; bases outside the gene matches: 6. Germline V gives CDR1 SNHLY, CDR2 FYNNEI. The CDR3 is CASSELGGGFTDTQYF. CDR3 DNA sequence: TGTGCCAGCAGTGAACTGGGCGGGGGGTTCACAGATACGCAGTATTTT.

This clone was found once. CDR3 nucleotide sequence: TGTGCCAGCAGCCGGACAGGGAATTCCTACAATGAGCAGTTCTTC. This gives the protein CASSRTGNSYNEQFF. The V gene is TRBV7-2, the J gene TRBJ2-1, with 8 nucleotides matching TRBD1. The junction had 4 bases not matched to a gene; V was cut back by 5 bases and J by 1 base. CDR1 and CDR2 (germline): SGHTA, FQGNSA. CDR3 length: 15 amino acids.

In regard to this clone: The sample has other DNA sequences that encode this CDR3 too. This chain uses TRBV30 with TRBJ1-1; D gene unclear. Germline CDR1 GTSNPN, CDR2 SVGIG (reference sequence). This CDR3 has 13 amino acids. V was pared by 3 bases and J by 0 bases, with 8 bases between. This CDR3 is CAWRGQLNTEAFF. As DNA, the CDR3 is TGTGCCTGGAGGGGCCAGTTGAACACTGAAGCTTTCTTT.

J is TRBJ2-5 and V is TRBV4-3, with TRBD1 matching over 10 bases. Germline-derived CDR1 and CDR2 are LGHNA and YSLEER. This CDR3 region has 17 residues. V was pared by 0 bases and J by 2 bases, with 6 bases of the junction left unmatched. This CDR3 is CASSQEFPDRGQETQYF. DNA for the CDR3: TGCGCCAGCAGCCAAGAATTTCCGGACAGGGGGCAAGAGACCCAGTACTTC.

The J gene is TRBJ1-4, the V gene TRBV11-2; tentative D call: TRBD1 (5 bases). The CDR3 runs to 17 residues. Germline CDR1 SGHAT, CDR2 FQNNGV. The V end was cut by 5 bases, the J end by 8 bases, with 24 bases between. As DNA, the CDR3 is TGTGCCAGCAGCAGACTAACTTTCAGCGATCGGGGGGAAAAACTGTTTTTT. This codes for CASSRLTFSDRGEKLFF.

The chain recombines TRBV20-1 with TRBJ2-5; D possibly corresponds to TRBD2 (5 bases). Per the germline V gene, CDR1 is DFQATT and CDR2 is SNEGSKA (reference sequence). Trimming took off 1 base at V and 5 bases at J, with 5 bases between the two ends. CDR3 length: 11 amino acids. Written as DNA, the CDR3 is TGCAGTGCTAGAGGCGGGGAGACCCAGTACTTC. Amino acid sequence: CSARGGETQYF.

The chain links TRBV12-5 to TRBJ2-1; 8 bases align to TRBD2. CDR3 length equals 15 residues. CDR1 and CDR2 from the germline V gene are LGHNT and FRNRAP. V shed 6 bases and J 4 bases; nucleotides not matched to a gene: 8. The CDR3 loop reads CASGPGTSGYNEQFF. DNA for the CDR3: TGTGCTAGTGGCCCAGGGACTAGTGGTTACAATGAGCAGTTCTTC.

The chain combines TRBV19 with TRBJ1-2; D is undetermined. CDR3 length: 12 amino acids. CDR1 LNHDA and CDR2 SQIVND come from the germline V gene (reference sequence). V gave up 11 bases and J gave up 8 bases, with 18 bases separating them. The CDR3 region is CACQVFSRGYTF. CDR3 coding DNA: TGTGCCTGTCAGGTCTTCTCTCGGGGCTACACCTTC.

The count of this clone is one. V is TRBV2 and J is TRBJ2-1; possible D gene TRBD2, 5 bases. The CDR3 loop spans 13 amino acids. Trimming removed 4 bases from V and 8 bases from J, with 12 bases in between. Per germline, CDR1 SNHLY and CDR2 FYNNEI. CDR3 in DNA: TGTGCCAGCAGTGTAAGAGGGCTGGATGAGCAGTTCTTC. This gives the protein CASSVRGLDEQFF.

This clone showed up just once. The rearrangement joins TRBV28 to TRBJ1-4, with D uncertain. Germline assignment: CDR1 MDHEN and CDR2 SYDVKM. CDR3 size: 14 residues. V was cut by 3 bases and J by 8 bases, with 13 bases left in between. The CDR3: CASSFPRPGEKLFF. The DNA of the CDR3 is TGTGCCAGCAGTTTCCCCCGGCCGGGAGAAAAACTGTTTTTT. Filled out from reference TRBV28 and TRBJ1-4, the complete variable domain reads DVKVTQSSRYLVKRTGEKVFLECVQDMDHENMFWYRQDPGLGLRLIYFSYDVKMKEKGDIPEGYSVSREKKERFSLILESASTNQTSMYLCASSFPRPGEKLFFGSGTQLSVL.

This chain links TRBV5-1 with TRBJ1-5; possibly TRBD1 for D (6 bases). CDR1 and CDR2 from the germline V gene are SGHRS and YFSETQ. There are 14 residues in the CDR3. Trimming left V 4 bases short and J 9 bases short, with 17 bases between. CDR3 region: CASSPGHPPWPQHF. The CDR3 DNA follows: TGCGCCAGCAGCCCGGGACACCCCCCATGGCCCCAGCATTTT.

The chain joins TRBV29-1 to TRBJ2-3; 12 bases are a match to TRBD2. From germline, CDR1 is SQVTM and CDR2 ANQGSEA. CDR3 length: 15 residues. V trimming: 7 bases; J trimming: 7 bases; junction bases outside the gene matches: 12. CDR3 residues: CSATPLAGGRNTQYF. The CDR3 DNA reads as TGCAGCGCCACCCCCCTAGCGGGAGGGCGGAATACGCAGTATTTT.

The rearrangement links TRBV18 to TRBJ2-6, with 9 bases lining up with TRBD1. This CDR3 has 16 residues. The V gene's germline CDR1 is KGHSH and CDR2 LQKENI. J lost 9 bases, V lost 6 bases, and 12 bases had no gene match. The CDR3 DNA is TGTGCCAGCTCCCTTACGGACAGGGGTGTGGTCAACGTCCTGACTTTC. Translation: CASSLTDRGVVNVLTF.

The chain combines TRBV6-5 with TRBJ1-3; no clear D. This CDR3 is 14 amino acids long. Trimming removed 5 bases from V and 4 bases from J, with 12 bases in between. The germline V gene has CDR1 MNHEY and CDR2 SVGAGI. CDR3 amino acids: CASSRGSIGNTIYF. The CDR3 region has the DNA TGTGCCAGCAGTCGCGGGAGTATCGGAAACACCATATATTTT.

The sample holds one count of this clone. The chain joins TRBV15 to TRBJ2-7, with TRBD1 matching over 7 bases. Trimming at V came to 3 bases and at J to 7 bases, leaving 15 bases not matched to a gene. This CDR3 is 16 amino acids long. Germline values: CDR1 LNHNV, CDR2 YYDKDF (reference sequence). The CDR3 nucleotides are TGTGCCACCAGCAGGGATAAACGGACAGGCGGGCTGGAGCAGTACTTC. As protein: CATSRDKRTGGLEQYF.

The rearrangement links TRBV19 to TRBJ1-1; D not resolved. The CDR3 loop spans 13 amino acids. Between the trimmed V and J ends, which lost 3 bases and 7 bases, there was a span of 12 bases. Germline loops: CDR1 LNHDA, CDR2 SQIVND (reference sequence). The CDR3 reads CASSINADYEAFF. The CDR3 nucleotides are TGTGCCAGTAGTATTAACGCGGACTATGAAGCTTTCTTT. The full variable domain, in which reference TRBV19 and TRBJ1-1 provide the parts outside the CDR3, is DGGITQSPKYLFRKEGQNVTLSCEQNLNHDAMYWYRQDPGQGLRLIYYSQIVNDFQKGDIAEGYSVSREKKESFPLTVTSAQKNPTAFYLCASSINADYEAFFGQGTRLTVV.

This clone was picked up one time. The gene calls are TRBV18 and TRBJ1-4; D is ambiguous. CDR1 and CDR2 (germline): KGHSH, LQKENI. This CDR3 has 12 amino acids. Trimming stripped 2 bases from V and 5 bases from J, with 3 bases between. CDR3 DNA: TGTGCCAGCTCACCAGAGAATGAAAAACTGTTTTTT. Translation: CASSPENEKLFF.

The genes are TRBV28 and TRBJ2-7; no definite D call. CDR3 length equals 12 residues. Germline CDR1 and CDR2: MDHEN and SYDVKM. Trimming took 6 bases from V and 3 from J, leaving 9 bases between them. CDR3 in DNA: TGTGCCAGCAGCCTGAACTTCTACGAGCAGTACTTC. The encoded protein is CASSLNFYEQYF.

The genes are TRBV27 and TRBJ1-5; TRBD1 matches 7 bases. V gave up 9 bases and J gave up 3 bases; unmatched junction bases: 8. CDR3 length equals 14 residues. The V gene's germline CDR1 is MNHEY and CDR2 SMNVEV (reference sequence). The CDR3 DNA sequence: TGTGCCAGTATGACCGGGACAGACAATCAGCCCCAGCATTTT. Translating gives CASMTGTDNQPQHF.

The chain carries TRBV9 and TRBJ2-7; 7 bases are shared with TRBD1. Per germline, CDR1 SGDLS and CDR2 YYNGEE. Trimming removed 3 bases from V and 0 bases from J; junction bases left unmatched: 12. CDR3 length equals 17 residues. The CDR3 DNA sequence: TGTGCCAGCAGCGAGTCCGACCGGACAGGAAGCTCCTACGAGCAGTACTTC. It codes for CASSESDRTGSSYEQYF.

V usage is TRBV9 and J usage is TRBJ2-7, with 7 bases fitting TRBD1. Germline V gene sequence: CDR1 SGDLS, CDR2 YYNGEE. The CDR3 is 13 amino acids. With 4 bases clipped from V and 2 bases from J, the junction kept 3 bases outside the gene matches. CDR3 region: CASSLGQPYEQYF. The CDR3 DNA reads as TGTGCCAGCAGCTTGGGACAGCCCTACGAGCAGTACTTC.

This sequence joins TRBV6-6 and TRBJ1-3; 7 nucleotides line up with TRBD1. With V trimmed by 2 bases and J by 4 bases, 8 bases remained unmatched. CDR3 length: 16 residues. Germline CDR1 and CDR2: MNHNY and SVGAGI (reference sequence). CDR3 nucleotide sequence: TGTGCCAGCAGTTACCACTTCAGGGGGTCGGGAAACACCATATATTTT. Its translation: CASSYHFRGSGNTIYF.

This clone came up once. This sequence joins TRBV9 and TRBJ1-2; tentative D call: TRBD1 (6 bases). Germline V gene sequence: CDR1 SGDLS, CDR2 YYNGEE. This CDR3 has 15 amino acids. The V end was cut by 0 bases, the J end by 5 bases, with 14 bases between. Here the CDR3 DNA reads TGTGCCAGCAGCGTAGGGCAGGGGTTTGGTTATGGCTACACCTTC. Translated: CASSVGQGFGYGYTF. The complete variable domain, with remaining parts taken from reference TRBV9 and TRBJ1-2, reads DSGVTQTPKHLITATGQRVTLRCSPRSGDLSVYWYQQSLDQGLQFLIQYYNGEERAKGNILERFSAQQFPDLHSELNLSSLELGDSALYFCASSVGQGFGYGYTFGSGTRLTVV.

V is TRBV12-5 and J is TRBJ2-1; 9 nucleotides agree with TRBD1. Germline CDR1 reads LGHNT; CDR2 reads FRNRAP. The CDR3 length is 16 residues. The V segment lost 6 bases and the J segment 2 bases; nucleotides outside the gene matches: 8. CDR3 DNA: TGTGCTAGTGGCCCCCCCGGGACAGGGCCCTACAATGAGCAGTTCTTC. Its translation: CASGPPGTGPYNEQFF.